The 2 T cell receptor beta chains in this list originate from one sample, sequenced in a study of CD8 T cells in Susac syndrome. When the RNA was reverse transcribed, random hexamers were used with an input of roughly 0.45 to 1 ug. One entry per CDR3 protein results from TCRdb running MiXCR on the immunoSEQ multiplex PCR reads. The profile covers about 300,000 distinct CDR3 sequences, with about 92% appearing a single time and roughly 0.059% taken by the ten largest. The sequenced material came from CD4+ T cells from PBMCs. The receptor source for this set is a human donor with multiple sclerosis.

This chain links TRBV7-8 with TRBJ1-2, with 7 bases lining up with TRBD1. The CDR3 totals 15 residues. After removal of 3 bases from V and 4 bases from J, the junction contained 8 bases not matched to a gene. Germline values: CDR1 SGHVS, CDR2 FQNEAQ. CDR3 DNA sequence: TGTGCCAGCAGCTTTCGACAGGGAAGATCCTATGGCTACACCTTC. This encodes CASSFRQGRSYGYTF. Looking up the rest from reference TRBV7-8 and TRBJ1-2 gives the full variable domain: GAGVSQSPRYKVAKRGQDVALRCDPISGHVSLFWYQQALGQGPEFLTYFQNEAQLDKSGLPSDRFFAERPEGSVSTLKIQRTQQEDSAVYLCASSFRQGRSYGYTFGSGTRLTVV.

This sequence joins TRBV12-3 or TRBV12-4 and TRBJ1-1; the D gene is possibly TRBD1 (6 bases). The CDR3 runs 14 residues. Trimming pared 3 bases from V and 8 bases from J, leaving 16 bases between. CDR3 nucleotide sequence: TGTGCCAGCAGTTTGCTTTTTATGGGACAAGAAGCTTTCTTT. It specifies CASSLLFMGQEAFF.